Each of the 5 T cell receptor beta chains below was sequenced from the same sample in a study of Tregs in tolerant kidney transplant recipients. Libraries were prepared by immunoSEQ multiplex PCR; TCRdb keeps only in-frame clonotypes and omits some of them. This sample has about 240,000 clones, with roughly 84% found just once. The sequenced sample was CD4+ T cells from blood. These receptors were collected from a human donor in good health.

V is TRBV29-1 and J is TRBJ2-3; TRBD1 matches 12 bases. The germline gives CDR1 SQVTM, CDR2 ANQGSEA. J gave up 2 bases and V 7 bases, and 4 bases lay outside the gene matches. There are 14 residues in the CDR3. This CDR3 is CSGGQGAYTDTQYF. CDR3 DNA sequence: TGCAGCGGGGGACAGGGGGCCTACACAGATACGCAGTATTTT.

The CDR3 nucleotides read TGTGCCAGCAGCTTGGGCAGGGTGAACACTGAAGCTTTCTTT. Amino acids: CASSLGRVNTEAFF. The chain is built from TRBV5-6 and TRBJ1-1; perhaps TRBD1 as D (5 bases). Trimming pared 0 bases from V and 0 bases from J, leaving 6 bases between. Germline V gene sequence: CDR1 SGHDT, CDR2 YYEEEE. The CDR3 spans 14 residues.

This chain connects TRBV19 to TRBJ2-3, with TRBD1 matching 7 bases. From germline, CDR1 is LNHDA and CDR2 SQIVND (reference sequence). The CDR3 consists of 16 residues. The junction had 7 bases not matched to a gene; V was cut back by 1 base and J by 3 bases. CDR3: CASSIASQGVTDTQYF. CDR3 DNA: TGTGCCAGTAGTATAGCCAGCCAGGGGGTTACAGATACGCAGTATTTT.

The chain joins TRBV9 to TRBJ2-6; D not certain. Germline values: CDR1 SGDLS, CDR2 YYNGEE. Trimming removed 4 bases at V and 0 bases at J, with 14 bases between. The CDR3 contains 17 residues. The CDR3 bases are TGTGCCAGCAGCCCCCGTTCCGAAAGCTCTGGGGCCAACGTCCTGACTTTC. Protein: CASSPRSESSGANVLTF.

V gene TRBV15 combines with J gene TRBJ1-6; the D gene is possibly TRBD1 (5 bases). CDR3 length: 17 residues. Germline CDR1 reads LNHNV; CDR2 reads YYDKDF (reference sequence). Trimming took 0 bases from V and 1 from J, leaving 10 bases between them. For the CDR3, the DNA is TGTGCCACCAGCAGAGATGGCCAGGGATCCTATAATTCACCCCTCCACTTT. Encoded protein: CATSRDGQGSYNSPLHF.